This TCR beta chain emerged from a study of T cells in Graves' hyperthyroidism and ophthalmopathy. Overall study: The blood sample was taken at first diagnosis, before treatment began. Study-wide points: Using 13 V-J features, a model discriminated ophthalmopathy from stable hyperthyroidism.

Regions amplified from RNA transcripts were the TCR beta CDR3 regions. HTBI primers were the set used in a first-round RT-PCR of the TCR CDR3. A single record per CDR3 protein comes from TCRdb applying MiXCR to the multiplex PCR reads. The sample lists around 33,000 distinct CDR3 sequences, less than 50% occurring once. This clonotype is categorized as medium-sized. Its antigen remains unidentified. Exclusion followed for patients with uncontrolled infection, other autoimmune disease, pregnancy or lactation. Germline V gene lookup returns CDR1 LNHNV and CDR2 YYDKDF (reference sequence). This CDR3 is 16 amino acids long. V was clipped by 4 bases and J by 5 bases; unmatched bases: 10.

The source is a woman between 50 and 59 years old with Graves' hyperthyroidism that later progressed to Graves' ophthalmopathy. Sequenced sample: blood. The rearrangement uses TRBV15 and TRBJ2-5, with 10 bases lining up with TRBD2. The CDR3 DNA reads TGTGCCACCAGCACCGGACTAGCGGACTATGGGGAGACCCAGTACTTC. Protein sequence: CATSTGLADYGETQYF.